This TCR beta chain was profiled in a study of blood T cell repertoires in COVID-19. The overall study: Acute and convalescent COVID-19 samples came from the United States, Italy and Spain.

Original processing methods: Estimated nucleated cell counts came from reference gene primer amplification. Produced via immunoSEQ multiplex PCR; TCRdb's table is partial and in-frame only. That table furnishes V, J and clone size, whereas the DNA furnished D and trimming. The data contain 200,000 to 250,000 clones, about 87% of them singletons. Cohort allocation depended upon clinical history that participants reported. Participants in the exposed group had met a COVID-19 case in the 2 weeks before joining the study. The length of the CDR3 is 11 residues. This clone came up once. Sequenced sample: PBMCs or T cells enriched from blood (not recorded which). The chain joins TRBV12-2 to TRBJ1-1. TRBV12-2 is shown as a pseudogene. This clonotype was sampled from a man between 45 and 60 years old who had been exposed to COVID-19. CDR3 coding DNA: TGTGCAAGTCGCTTAGGGAGAGAAGCTTTCTTT. As protein: CASRLGREAFF.